This T cell receptor beta chain was captured in a study of cytomegalovirus exposure and HLA in healthy donors. Overall study results and limits: Relative to equally common others, HLA-associated TCR beta chains showed greater clonal expansion in a later analysis. Most TCR beta V segments were productive about 90% or about 30% of the time in an earlier analysis.

Though probably carrying unrecorded immune exposures, donors were nominally healthy at sampling. In germline, CDR1 is MGHRA, CDR2 YSYEKL. The CDR3 totals 15 residues. V shed 3 bases and J shed 4 bases, with 13 bases lying between them. As concerns this clone: No antigen is known for it.

Both 60 Vbeta primers and 13 Jbeta primers went into the PCR. In the original processing: As a later analysis found, there were 78 million or so unique TCR beta chains, of which around 10 million were shared. The data were produced by immunoSEQ multiplex PCR, yet TCRdb's version contains in-frame clones alone and is incomplete. V, J and clone size are taken as reported in that table, and D and trimming were inferred from the DNA itself. The sample has under 200,000 clones; 75% to 90% are singletons. The sequenced sample consisted of PBMCs. The sequence derives from a human donor in good health. The chain is built from TRBV4-1 and TRBJ2-1, with D unresolved. Here the CDR3 DNA reads TGCGCCAGCAGCCATCGAACGCGCGGATACAATGAGCAGTTCTTC. Protein sequence: CASSHRTRGYNEQFF.